Below, one T cell receptor beta chain is given with its context. In the original analysis: The authors estimated nucleated cell counts from reference gene primer amplification. Sequencing used immunoSEQ multiplex PCR; TCRdb keeps in-frame clones, though not all of them. V and J calls and clone size follow that table, whereas D and trimming were derived from the DNA. The data contain around 60,000 clones, 81% of them singletons. The data were taken from a study of blood T cell repertoires in COVID-19. Background on the study: Researchers got acute and convalescent COVID-19 samples from the United States, Italy and Spain. T cells, B-cell-depleted T cells, or PBMCs provided the cDNA or gDNA that served as material.

This receptor was identified in a man older than 75 with acute or convalescent COVID-19. The source material was peripheral blood.

The CDR3 coding sequence is TGTGCCAGCACCTTTGGCGGCCAATCACCCCTCCACTTT. Amino acid sequence: CASTFGGQSPLHF. This chain links TRBV27 with TRBJ1-6; D not certain. CDR3 size: 13 residues. Trimming took off 7 bases at V and 10 bases at J, with 14 bases between the two ends. CDR1 and CDR2 (germline): MNHEY, SMNVEV (reference sequence).